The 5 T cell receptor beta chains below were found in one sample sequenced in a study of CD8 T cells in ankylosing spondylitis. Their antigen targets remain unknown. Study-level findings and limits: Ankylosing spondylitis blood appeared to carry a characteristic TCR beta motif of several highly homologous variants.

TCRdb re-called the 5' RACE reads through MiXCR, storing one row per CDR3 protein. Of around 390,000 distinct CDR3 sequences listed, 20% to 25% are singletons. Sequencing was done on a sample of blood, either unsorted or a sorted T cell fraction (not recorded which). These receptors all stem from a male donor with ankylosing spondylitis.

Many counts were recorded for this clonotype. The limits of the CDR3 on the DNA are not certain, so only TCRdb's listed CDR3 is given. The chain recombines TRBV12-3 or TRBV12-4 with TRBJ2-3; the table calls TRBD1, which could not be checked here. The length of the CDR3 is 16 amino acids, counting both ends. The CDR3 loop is CASSSSPGQGTVTQYF.

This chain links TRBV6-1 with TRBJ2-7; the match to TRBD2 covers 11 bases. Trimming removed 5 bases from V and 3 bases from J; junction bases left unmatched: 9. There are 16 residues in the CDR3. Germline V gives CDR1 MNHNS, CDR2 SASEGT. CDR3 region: CASSTPYTSGSYEQYF. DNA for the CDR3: TGTGCCAGCAGTACACCTTACACTAGCGGGAGCTACGAGCAGTACTTC.

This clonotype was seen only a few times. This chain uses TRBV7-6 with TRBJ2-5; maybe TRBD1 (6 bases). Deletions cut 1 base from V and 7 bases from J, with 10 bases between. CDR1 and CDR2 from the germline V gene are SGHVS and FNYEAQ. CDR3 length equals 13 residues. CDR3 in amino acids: CASSLDRVGTQYF. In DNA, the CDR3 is TGTGCCAGCAGCTTAGACAGGGTAGGGACCCAGTACTTC.

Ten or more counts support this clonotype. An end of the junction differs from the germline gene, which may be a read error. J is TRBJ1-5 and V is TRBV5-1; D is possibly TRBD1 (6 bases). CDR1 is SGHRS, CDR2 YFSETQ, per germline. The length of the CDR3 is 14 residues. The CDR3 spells CASSLGGFNQPQHF. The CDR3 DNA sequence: TGTGCCAGCAGTTTAGGGGGGTTCAATCAGCCCCAGCATTTT.

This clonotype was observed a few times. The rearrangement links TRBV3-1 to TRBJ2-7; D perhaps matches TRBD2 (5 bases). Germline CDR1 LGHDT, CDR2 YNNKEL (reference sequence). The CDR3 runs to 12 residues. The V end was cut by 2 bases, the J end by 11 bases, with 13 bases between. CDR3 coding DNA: TGTGCCAGCAGCCAATTCTCGGCTAGCAAGTACTTC. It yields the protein CASSQFSASKYF.